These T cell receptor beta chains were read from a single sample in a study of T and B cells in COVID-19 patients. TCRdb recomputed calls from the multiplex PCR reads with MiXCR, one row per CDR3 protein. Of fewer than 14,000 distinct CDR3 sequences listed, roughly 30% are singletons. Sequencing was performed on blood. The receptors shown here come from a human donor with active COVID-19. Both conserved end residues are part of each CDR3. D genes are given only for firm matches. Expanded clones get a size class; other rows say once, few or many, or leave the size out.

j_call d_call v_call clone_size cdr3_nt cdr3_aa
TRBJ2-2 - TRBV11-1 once TGTGCCAGCAGAATGGGGACCGGGGAGCTGTTTTTT CASRMGTGELFF
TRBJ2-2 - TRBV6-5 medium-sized TGTGCCAGCAGTTACTTGTCACTCACAGGGTCCGGGGAGCTGTTTTTT CASSYLSLTGSGELFF
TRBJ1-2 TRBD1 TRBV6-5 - TGTGCCAGCACCCCTTCCGGGACAGGGGCCATCGGAGGCTACACCTTC CASTPSGTGAIGGYTF
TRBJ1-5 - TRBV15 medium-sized TGTGCCACCAGCAGAGAGGTGGGACCTCGACAGCCCCAGCATTTT CATSREVGPRQPQHF
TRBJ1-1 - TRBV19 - TGTGCCAGCAGCCTAGGGACCACTTACACTGAAGCTTTCTTT CASSLGTTYTEAFF
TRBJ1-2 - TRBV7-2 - TGTGCCAGCAGCTTATGGGAGGTGGGCGGCTACACCTTC CASSLWEVGGYTF
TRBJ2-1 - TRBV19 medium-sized TGTGCCAGTAGCAAGAACGGGATCCCGGGCAATGAGCAGTTCTTC CASSKNGIPGNEQFF
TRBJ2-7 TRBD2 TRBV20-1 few TGCAGTGCTTTAGCGGGGGGGGGCTACGAGCAGTACTTC CSALAGGGYEQYF
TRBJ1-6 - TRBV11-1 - TGTGCCAGCAGCGCGATCAGGGATAATAATTCACCCCTCCACTTT CASSAIRDNNSPLHF
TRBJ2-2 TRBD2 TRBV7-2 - TGTGCCAGCAGCCCGACTAGCGGGGGGCTCGGGCCCGGGGAGCTGTTTTTT CASSPTSGGLGPGELFF
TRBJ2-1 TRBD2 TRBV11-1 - TGCGCCAGCAGCCACGGAGTAGCGGGGGTGGAAGATGAGCAGTTCTTC CASSHGVAGVEDEQFF
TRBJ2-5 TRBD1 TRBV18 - TGTGCCAGCTCACAGAACTCCGGGACAGGGGGTAGCGAGACCCAGTACTTC CASSQNSGTGGSETQYF
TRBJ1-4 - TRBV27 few TGTGCCAGCAGCCCTTCCCTAGACAGAGTAGAAAAACTGTTTTTT CASSPSLDRVEKLFF
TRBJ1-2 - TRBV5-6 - TGTGCCAGCAGCTTCTCGGGCAGTAACTATGGCTACACCTTC CASSFSGSNYGYTF
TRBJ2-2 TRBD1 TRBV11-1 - TGTGCCAGCAGCTTTCGACAGGGGTCCACCGGGGAGCTGTTTTTT CASSFRQGSTGELFF
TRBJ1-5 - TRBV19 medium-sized TGTGCCAGTAGTATTGCCCGGGTAGGTCAGCCCCAGCATTTT CASSIARVGQPQHF
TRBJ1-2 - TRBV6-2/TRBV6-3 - TGTGCCAGCAGTTACCACCAATCATTGGATGGGAACTATGGCTACACCTTC CASSYHQSLDGNYGYTF
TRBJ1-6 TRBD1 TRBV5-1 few TGCGCCAGCAGCGAGGCGACAGGGTCTGTTGGTAATTCACCCCTCCACTTT CASSEATGSVGNSPLHF
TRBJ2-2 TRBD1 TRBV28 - TGTGCCAGCAGTTTGCCCGGGACAGGGCGCACCGGGGAGCTGTTTTTT CASSLPGTGRTGELFF
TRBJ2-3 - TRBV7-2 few TGTGCCAGCAGCTTAGAACAGGGGCGTACGGGGGTTCCCTTT CASSLEQGRTGVPF
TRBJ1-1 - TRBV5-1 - TGCGCCTCGGAAGGGGGGCCGGGGAACACTGAAGCTTTCTTT CASEGGPGNTEAFF
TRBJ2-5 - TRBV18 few TGTGCCAGCTCACCATACGGCCAAGAGACCCAGTACTTC CASSPYGQETQYF
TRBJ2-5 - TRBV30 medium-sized TGTGCCTGGACCCCTGGCGGGACGATGGAGACCCAGTACTTC CAWTPGGTMETQYF
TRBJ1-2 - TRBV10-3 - TGTGCCATCAGTGAGTCCGGCAGTTCTAATGGCTACACCTTC CAISESGSSNGYTF
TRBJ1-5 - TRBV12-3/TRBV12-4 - TGTGCCAGCTGCGGGATGCTCAATCAGCCCCAGCATTTT CASCGMLNQPQHF
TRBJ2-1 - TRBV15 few TGTGCCACCAGCAGAGATTGGGGCCAACAGGGTGAGCAGTTCTTC CATSRDWGQQGEQFF
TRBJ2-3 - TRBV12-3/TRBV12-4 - TGTGCCAGCAGTTTAGTCAGGGCTACAGATACGCAGTATTTT CASSLVRATDTQYF
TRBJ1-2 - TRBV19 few TGTGCCAGTAGTATGTTCTCCTCTTTAGGTGGCTACACCTTC CASSMFSSLGGYTF